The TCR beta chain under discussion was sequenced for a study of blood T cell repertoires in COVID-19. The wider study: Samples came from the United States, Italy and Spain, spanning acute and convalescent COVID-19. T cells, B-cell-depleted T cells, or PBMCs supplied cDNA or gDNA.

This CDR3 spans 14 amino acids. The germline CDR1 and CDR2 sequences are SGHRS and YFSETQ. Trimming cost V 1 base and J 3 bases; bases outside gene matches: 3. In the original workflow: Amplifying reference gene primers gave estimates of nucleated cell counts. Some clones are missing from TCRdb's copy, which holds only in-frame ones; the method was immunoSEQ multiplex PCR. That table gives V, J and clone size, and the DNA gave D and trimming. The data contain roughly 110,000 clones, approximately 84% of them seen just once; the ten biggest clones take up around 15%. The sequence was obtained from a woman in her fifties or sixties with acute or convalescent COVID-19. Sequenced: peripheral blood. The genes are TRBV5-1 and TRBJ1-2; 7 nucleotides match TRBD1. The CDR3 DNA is TGCGCCAGCAGCTTGAGGACAGGAGACTATGGCTACACCTTC. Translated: CASSLRTGDYGYTF.